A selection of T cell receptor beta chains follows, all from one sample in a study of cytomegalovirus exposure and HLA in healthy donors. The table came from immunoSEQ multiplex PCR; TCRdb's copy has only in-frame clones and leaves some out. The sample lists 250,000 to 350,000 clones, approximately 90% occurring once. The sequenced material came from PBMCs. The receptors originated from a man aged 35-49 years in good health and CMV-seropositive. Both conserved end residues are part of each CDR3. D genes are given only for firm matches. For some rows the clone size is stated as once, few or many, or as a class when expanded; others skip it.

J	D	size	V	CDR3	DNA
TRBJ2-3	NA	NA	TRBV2	CASNLVAVGGDTQYF	TGTGCCAGCAACCTTGTAGCGGTGGGGGGAGATACGCAGTATTTT
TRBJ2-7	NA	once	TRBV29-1	CSVMINEQYF	TGCAGCGTCATGATTAACGAGCAGTACTTC
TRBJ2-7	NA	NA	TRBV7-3	CASSSTAAAGDEQYF	TGTGCCAGCAGCTCCACCGCAGCGGCAGGTGACGAGCAGTACTTC
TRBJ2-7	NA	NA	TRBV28	CASSFGRVTYEQYF	TGTGCCAGCAGTTTTGGCAGGGTTACCTACGAGCAGTACTTC
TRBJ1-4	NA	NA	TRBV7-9	CASSFIQGPNEKLFF	TGTGCCAGCAGCTTTATACAGGGACCTAATGAAAAACTGTTTTTT
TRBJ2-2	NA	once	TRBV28	CASQQGNTGELFF	TGTGCCAGCCAGCAGGGGAACACCGGGGAGCTGTTTTTT
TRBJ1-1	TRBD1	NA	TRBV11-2	CASSPGPDRGTEAFF	TGTGCCAGCAGCCCAGGCCCCGACAGGGGCACTGAAGCTTTCTTT
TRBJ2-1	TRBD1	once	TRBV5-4	CASSLDRGTYNEQFF	TGTGCCAGCAGCTTGGACAGGGGCACCTACAATGAGCAGTTCTTC
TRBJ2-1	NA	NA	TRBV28	CASSPWTANEQFF	TGTGCCAGCAGTCCTTGGACAGCCAATGAGCAGTTCTTC
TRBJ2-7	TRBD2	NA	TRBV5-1	CASSLLPSGADYEQYF	TGCGCCAGCAGCTTGCTTCCTAGCGGGGCCGATTACGAGCAGTACTTC
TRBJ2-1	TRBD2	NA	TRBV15	CATSRAGGTEQFF	TGTGCCACCAGCAGAGCGGGGGGGACTGAGCAGTTCTTC
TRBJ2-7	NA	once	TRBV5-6	CASSRGAGQYEQYF	TGTGCCAGCAGCCGGGGGGCGGGCCAATACGAGCAGTACTTC
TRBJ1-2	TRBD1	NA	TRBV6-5	CASSRDRGLHGYTF	TGTGCCAGCAGTAGGGACAGGGGGCTTCATGGCTACACCTTC
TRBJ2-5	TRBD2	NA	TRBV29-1	CSVASGRAMKETQYF	TGCAGCGTTGCCAGCGGGAGGGCCATGAAAGAGACCCAGTACTTC
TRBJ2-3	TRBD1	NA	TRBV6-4	CASSEQGADTQYF	TGTGCCAGCAGTGAGCAGGGGGCAGATACGCAGTATTTT
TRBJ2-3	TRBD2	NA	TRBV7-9	CASSFTAGGWSSTDTQYF	TGTGCCAGCAGCTTCACAGCGGGAGGGTGGTCGAGCACAGATACGCAGTATTTT
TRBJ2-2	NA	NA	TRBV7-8	CASSPRRVRSTGELFF	TGTGCCAGCAGCCCCCGCAGGGTTAGGTCCACCGGGGAGCTGTTTTTT
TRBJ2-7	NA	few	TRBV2	CASRGPLGSYEQYF	TGTGCCAGCAGGGGGCCCTTAGGTAGTTACGAGCAGTACTTC
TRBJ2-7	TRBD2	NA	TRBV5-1	CASSNWTSVSYEQYF	TGCGCCAGCAGCAATTGGACTAGCGTATCCTACGAGCAGTACTTC
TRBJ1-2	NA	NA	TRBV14	CASSQDREGRANYGYTF	TGTGCCAGCAGCCAAGACAGGGAAGGCCGGGCTAACTATGGCTACACCTTC
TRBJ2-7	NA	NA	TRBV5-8	CASSLGPGYEQYF	TGTGCCAGCAGCTTGGGACCAGGCTACGAGCAGTACTTC
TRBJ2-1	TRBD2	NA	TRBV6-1	CASTKPSGRLGEQFF	TGTGCCAGCACCAAACCTAGCGGGAGATTGGGTGAGCAGTTCTTC
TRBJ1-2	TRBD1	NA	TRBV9	CASSGSGTGGSNYGYTF	TGTGCCAGCAGCGGCTCTGGGACAGGGGGGTCCAACTATGGCTACACCTTC